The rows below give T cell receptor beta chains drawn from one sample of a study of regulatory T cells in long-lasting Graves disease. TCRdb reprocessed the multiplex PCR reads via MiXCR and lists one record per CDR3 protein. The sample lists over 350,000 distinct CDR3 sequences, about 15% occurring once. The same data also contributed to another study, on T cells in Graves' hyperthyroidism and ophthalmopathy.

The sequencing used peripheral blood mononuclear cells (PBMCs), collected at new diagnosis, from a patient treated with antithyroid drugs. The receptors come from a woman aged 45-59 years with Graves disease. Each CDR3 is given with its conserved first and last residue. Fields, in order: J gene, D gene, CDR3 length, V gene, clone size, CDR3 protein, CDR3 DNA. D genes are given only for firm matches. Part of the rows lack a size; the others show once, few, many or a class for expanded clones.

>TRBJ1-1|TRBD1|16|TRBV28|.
CASSTGQGAVWTEAFF
TGTGCCAGCAGTACCGGACAGGGGGCTGTATGGACTGAAGCTTTCTTT
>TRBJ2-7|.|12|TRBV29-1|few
CSVEDKTDEQYF
TGCAGCGTTGAAGATAAAACTGACGAGCAGTACTTC
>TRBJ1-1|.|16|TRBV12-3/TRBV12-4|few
CASSERDGRFRGEAFF
TGTGCCAGCAGTGAGAGGGACGGAAGATTCCGCGGTGAAGCTTTCTTT
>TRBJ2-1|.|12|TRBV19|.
CASSIPGQKQFF
TGTGCCAGTAGTATTCCGGGGCAAAAGCAGTTCTTC
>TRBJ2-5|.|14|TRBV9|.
CASSDGTSGEAQYF
TGTGCCAGCAGCGACGGGACCTCTGGGGAGGCCCAGTACTTC
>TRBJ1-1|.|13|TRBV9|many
CASSVQGDTEAFF
TGTGCCAGCAGCGTCCAGGGAGACACTGAAGCTTTCTTT
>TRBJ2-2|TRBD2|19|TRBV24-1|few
CATSDSYGGLAENTGELFF
TGTGCCACCAGTGATTCCTACGGAGGACTAGCGGAAAACACCGGGGAGCTGTTTTTT
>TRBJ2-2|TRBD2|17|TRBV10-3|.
CAISETGTSGNTGELFF
TGTGCCATCAGTGAGACCGGGACTAGCGGGAACACCGGGGAGCTGTTTTTT
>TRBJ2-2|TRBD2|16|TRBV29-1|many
CSVEFLAGGVTGELFF
TGCAGCGTTGAATTTTTAGCGGGAGGGGTCACCGGGGAGCTGTTTTTT
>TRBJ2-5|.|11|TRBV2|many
CASSVRETQYF
TGTGCCAGCAGTGTAAGAGAGACCCAGTACTTC
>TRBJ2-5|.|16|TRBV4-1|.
CASSPTSLGLQETQYF
TGCGCCAGCAGCCCAACATCCCTCGGACTGCAAGAGACCCAGTACTTC
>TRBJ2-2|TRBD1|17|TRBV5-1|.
CASSFVSGTGYTGELFF
TGCGCCAGCAGCTTCGTATCTGGGACAGGGTACACCGGGGAGCTGTTTTTT
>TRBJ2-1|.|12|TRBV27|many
CASSPGANEQFF
TGTGCCAGCAGTCCTGGGGCGAATGAGCAGTTCTTC
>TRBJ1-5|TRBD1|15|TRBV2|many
CASSDTGGGNQPQHF
TGTGCCAGCAGTGACACAGGGGGCGGCAATCAGCCCCAGCATTTT
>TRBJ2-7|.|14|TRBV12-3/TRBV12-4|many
CASSLASGVYEQYF
TGTGCCAGCAGTTTAGCGAGCGGTGTCTACGAGCAGTACTTC
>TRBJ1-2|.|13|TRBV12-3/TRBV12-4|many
CASSFLGGYGYTF
TGTGCCAGCAGTTTCCTTGGCGGCTATGGCTACACCTTC
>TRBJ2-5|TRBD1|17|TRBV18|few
CASSPPSAGTVKETQYF
TGTGCCAGCTCACCACCGAGCGCTGGGACAGTTAAAGAGACCCAGTACTTC
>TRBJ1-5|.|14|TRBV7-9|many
CASSLGNSNQPQHF
TGTGCCAGCAGCTTAGGGAATAGCAATCAGCCCCAGCATTTT
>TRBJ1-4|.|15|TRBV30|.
CAWSGSAPRGEKLFF
TGTGCCTGGAGTGGGTCCGCACCGAGGGGGGAAAAACTGTTTTTT
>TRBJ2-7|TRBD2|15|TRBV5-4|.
CASSQRAGGGYEQYF
TGTGCCAGCAGCCAAAGAGCGGGGGGGGGATACGAGCAGTACTTC
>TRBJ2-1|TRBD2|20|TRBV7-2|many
CASSPGTSGRAQSSYNEQFF
TGTGCCAGCAGCCCGGGAACTAGCGGGAGGGCTCAGAGCTCCTACAATGAGCAGTTCTTC
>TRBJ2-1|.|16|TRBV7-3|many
CASSLNSFASSNEQFF
TGTGCCAGCAGCTTAAACTCGTTCGCTTCCTCCAATGAGCAGTTCTTC
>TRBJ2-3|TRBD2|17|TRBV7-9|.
CASSLRTSGVSTDTQYF
TGTGCCAGCAGCTTAAGGACTAGCGGGGTGAGCACAGATACGCAGTATTTT
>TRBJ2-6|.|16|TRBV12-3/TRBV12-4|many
CASSLGQGSGANVLTF
TGTGCCAGCAGTTTAGGGCAGGGGTCTGGGGCCAACGTCCTGACTTTC
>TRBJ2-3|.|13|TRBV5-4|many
CASSTQTTDTQYF
TGTGCCAGCAGCACGCAAACAACAGATACGCAGTATTTT
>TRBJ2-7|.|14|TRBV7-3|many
CASSPSISSYEQYF
TGTGCCAGCAGCCCTAGTATAAGCTCCTACGAGCAGTACTTC
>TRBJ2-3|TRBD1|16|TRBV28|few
CASSLEGQGAGDTQYF
TGTGCCAGCAGTTTAGAAGGACAGGGGGCGGGAGATACGCAGTATTTT
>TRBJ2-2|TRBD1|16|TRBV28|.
CASTLFGTGNTGELFF
TGTGCCAGCACTCTCTTCGGGACAGGGAACACCGGGGAGCTGTTTTTT
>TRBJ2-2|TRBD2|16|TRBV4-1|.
CASSQTGTSDFGELFF
TGCGCCAGCAGCCAAACCGGGACTAGCGACTTCGGGGAGCTGTTTTTT
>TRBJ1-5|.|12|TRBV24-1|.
CATSTGDQPQHF
TGTGCCACCAGTACGGGGGATCAGCCCCAGCATTTT
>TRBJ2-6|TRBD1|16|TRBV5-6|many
CASSRTGDSGANVLTF
TGTGCCAGCAGCCGGACAGGGGACTCTGGGGCCAACGTCCTGACTTTC
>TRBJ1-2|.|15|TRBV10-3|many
CAISETLRQGYGYTF
TGTGCCATCAGTGAGACCTTACGCCAGGGCTATGGCTACACCTTC
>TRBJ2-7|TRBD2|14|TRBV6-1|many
CASTRTSGGYEQYF
TGTGCCAGCACCCGGACTAGCGGGGGCTACGAGCAGTACTTC
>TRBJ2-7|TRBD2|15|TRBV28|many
CASSLTSGSVYEQYF
TGTGCCAGCAGTCTGACTAGCGGGAGTGTCTACGAGCAGTACTTC
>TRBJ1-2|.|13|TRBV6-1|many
CASKDSLSYGYTF
TGTGCCAGTAAAGACAGCCTATCCTATGGCTACACCTTC
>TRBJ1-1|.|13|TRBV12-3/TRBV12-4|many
CASSRQVNTEAFF
TGTGCCAGCAGCCGACAGGTGAACACTGAAGCTTTCTTT
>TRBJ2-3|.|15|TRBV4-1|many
CASSPGGRSTDTQYF
TGCGCCAGCAGTCCTGGAGGGCGGAGCACAGATACGCAGTATTTT
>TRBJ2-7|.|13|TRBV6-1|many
CASSESGLREQYF
TGTGCCAGCAGTGAATCGGGACTGAGGGAGCAGTACTTC
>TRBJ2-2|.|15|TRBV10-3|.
CAISDGGSNTGELFF
TGTGCCATCAGTGATGGGGGATCGAACACCGGGGAGCTGTTTTTT
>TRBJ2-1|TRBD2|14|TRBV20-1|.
CSARGLAGANEQFF
TGCAGTGCGAGAGGACTAGCGGGGGCAAATGAGCAGTTCTTC
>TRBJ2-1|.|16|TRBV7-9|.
CASSLDAGSSYNEQFF
TGTGCCAGCAGCTTAGATGCGGGATCCTCCTACAATGAGCAGTTCTTC